This T cell receptor beta chain was retrieved from a study of blood T cells in healthy people across ages. The CDR3 spans 15 residues. In germline, CDR1 is SGHTA, CDR2 FQGNSA. Trimming removed 0 bases from V and 9 bases from J; junction bases left unmatched: 5. Donation came from healthy Caucasian individuals in Russia who were aged roughly 6 to 95. Samples each yielded at least 6 micrograms of total RNA. Through a sample-barcoded 5' primer and a J-beta primer mix, a second PCR was run for roughly 6 to 11 cycles. Tagging of each cDNA molecule was performed by a template-switch adaptor with 12 random nucleotides. TCRdb fed the 5' RACE reads into MiXCR, producing one record per CDR3 protein. The sample lists under 750,000 distinct CDR3 sequences; about 45% were seen once. Note on this clonotype: Its antigen is as yet unknown.

General study points: It was not known whether donors were CMV positive (a possible confounder of expanded clonotype changes).

Sequencing was carried out using blood. This clonotype was sampled from a man at least 80 years old in good health. The chain couples TRBV7-2 to TRBJ2-1, with TRBD2 identical over 10 bases. Written as DNA, the CDR3 is TGTGCCAGCAGCTTAGCTAGCGGGGGGATTCGTGAGCAGTTCTTC. Its protein product is CASSLASGGIREQFF.